These 31 T cell receptor beta chains were all obtained from the same sample, sequenced in a study of cytomegalovirus exposure and HLA in healthy donors. PCR was performed using 60 Vbeta and 13 Jbeta primers. The table came from immunoSEQ multiplex PCR; TCRdb's copy has only in-frame clones and leaves some out. Found here are tens of thousands of clones; the top ten clones hold around 7.9%. The sample taken for sequencing was PBMCs. Receptors originate from a male donor in good health and CMV-seronegative.

The chain carries TRBV7-2 and TRBJ1-5; TRBD1 might be the D (6 bases). This CDR3 is built from 15 residues. V shed 7 bases and J shed 0 bases, with 13 bases lying between them. CDR1 SGHTA and CDR2 FQGNSA come from the germline V gene. DNA of the CDR3: TGTGCCAGCACCCTCATAGGGGGTAGCAATCAGCCCCAGCATTTT. Protein: CASTLIGGSNQPQHF.

The gene calls are TRBV30 and TRBJ1-4; the match to TRBD1 covers 10 bases. Trimming cost V 7 bases and J 7 bases; bases outside gene matches: 6. The CDR3 runs 13 residues. The germline CDR1 and CDR2 sequences are GTSNPN and SVGIG (reference sequence). The CDR3 region is CASNRDRGEKLFF. CDR3 in DNA: TGTGCCTCAAACCGGGACAGGGGTGAAAAACTGTTTTTT. The full variable domain, its missing parts supplied by reference TRBV30 and TRBJ1-4, is SQTIHQWPATLVQPVGSPLSLECTVEGTSNPNLYWYRQAAGRGLQLLFYSVGIGQISSEVPQNLSASRPQDRQFILSSKKLLLSDSGFYLCASNRDRGEKLFFGSGTQLSVL.

The rearrangement uses TRBV5-1 and TRBJ2-5; 9 bases are shared with TRBD1. Trimming removed 3 bases from V and 2 bases from J; junction bases left unmatched: 5. Germline CDR1 SGHRS, CDR2 YFSETQ. This CDR3 region has 15 residues. The CDR3 DNA reads TGCGCCAGCAGCTCACAGGGACAGGGACAAGAGACCCAGTACTTC. Translating it yields CASSSQGQGQETQYF. Using reference TRBV5-1 and TRBJ2-5 for the parts outside the CDR3, the full variable domain is KAGVTQTPRYLIKTRGQQVTLSCSPISGHRSVSWYQQTPGQGLQFLFEYFSETQRNKGNFPGRFSGRQFSNSRSEMNVSTLELGDSALYLCASSSQGQGQETQYFGPGTRLLVL.

CDR3 protein: CASIRDRGHGYTF. In DNA, the CDR3 is TGTGCCAGCATTCGGGACAGGGGGCATGGCTACACCTTC. The rearrangement joins TRBV2 to TRBJ1-2; 12 bases agree with TRBD1. The trim removed 7 bases at V and 6 bases at J, leaving 3 bases unmatched. Germline CDR1 SNHLY, CDR2 FYNNEI. The length of the CDR3 is 13 residues.

The rearrangement joins TRBV6-5 to TRBJ1-2, with TRBD1 as a possible D gene (6 bases). Trimming cost V 7 bases and J 6 bases, with 12 bases left between them. The V gene's germline CDR1 is MNHEY and CDR2 SVGAGI. This CDR3 has 12 amino acids. In DNA, the CDR3 is TGTGCCAGCACCAAGGGGGTGAATGGCTACACCTTC. Translation: CASTKGVNGYTF.

The CDR3 bases are TGTGCCAGCAGTGCGCTAACCGGGAGTCGATACGAGCAGTACTTC. It specifies CASSALTGSRYEQYF. This chain uses TRBV6-5 with TRBJ2-7; D possibly corresponds to TRBD2 (6 bases). CDR1 is MNHEY and CDR2 is SVGAGI in the germline V gene. V was clipped by 5 bases and J by 4 bases, with 18 bases between them. This CDR3 comprises 15 residues.

The chain recombines TRBV27 with TRBJ2-6; 7 nucleotides line up with TRBD1. The germline V gene encodes CDR1 MNHEY and CDR2 SMNVEV (reference sequence). This CDR3 contains 15 residues. The V segment lost 5 bases and the J segment 2 bases; nucleotides outside the gene matches: 3. DNA for the CDR3: TGTGCCAGCAGTCCCCAGGGGGCTGGGGCCAACGTCCTGACTTTC. Amino acid sequence: CASSPQGAGANVLTF.

The chain couples TRBV18 to TRBJ1-5; D might be TRBD1 (5 bases). CDR3 length: 14 amino acids. Looked up from germline, CDR1 is KGHSH and CDR2 is LQKENI. V lost 3 bases and J lost 2, with 8 bases in between. CDR3 in amino acids: CASSPQGGNQPQHF. CDR3 DNA sequence: TGTGCCAGCTCACCGCAGGGCGGCAATCAGCCCCAGCATTTT. The whole variable domain, filled in from reference TRBV18 and TRBJ1-5, reads NAGVMQNPRHLVRRRGQEARLRCSPMKGHSHVYWYRQLPEEGLKFMVYLQKENIIDESGMPKERFSAEFPKEGPSILRIQQVVRGDSAAYFCASSPQGGNQPQHFGDGTRLSIL.

V gene TRBV27 combines with J gene TRBJ1-5, with D tentatively TRBD1 (6 bases). CDR1 and CDR2 (germline): MNHEY, SMNVEV (reference sequence). This CDR3 is built from 15 residues. The V gene lost 1 base and the J gene lost 7 bases, with 14 bases spanning the gap. CDR3 amino acids: CASSLLAGARQPQHF. In DNA, the CDR3 is TGTGCCAGCAGTTTATTGGCGGGGGCGAGACAGCCCCAGCATTTT.

V usage is TRBV6-5 and J usage is TRBJ2-7, with 10 positions matching TRBD2. The CDR3 is 14 residues long. J was trimmed by 5 bases and V by 6 bases; bases with no gene match: 7. Germline V gene sequence: CDR1 MNHEY, CDR2 SVGAGI. The CDR3 DNA follows: TGTGCCAGCAGACTAGCGGGAACGCAGAACGAGCAGTACTTC. It codes for CASRLAGTQNEQYF.

CDR3: CASRWTSGISYEQYF. For the CDR3, the DNA is TGTGCCAGCAGATGGACTAGCGGAATCTCCTACGAGCAGTACTTC. The chain employs TRBV27 and TRBJ2-7; TRBD2 agrees at 10 bases. The CDR3 has 15 amino acids. From germline, CDR1 is MNHEY and CDR2 SMNVEV (reference sequence). Trimming cost V 6 bases and J 0 bases; bases outside gene matches: 5.

As for this clone: At one of its ends the junction is not consistent with the germline gene, which may arise from a read error. The chain joins TRBV30 to TRBJ1-2, with TRBD1 identical over 8 bases. This CDR3 comprises 13 residues. Germline assignment: CDR1 GTSNPN and CDR2 SVGIG (reference sequence). The CDR3 DNA reads TGTGCCTGGAGTGTACAGACAGGGGCCCTCCTCATCTTC. It translates to CAWSVQTGALLIF. Full variable domain (rest looked up from reference TRBV30 and TRBJ1-2): SQTIHQWPATLVQPVGSPLSLECTVEGTSNPNLYWYRQAAGRGLQLLFYSVGIGQISSEVPQNLSASRPQDRQFILSSKKLLLSDSGFYLCAWSVQTGALLIFGSGTRLTVV.

The gene calls are TRBV7-2 and TRBJ2-7; 13 nucleotides agree with TRBD2. Trimming took 4 bases from V and 4 from J; bases not matched to a gene: 7. This CDR3 contains 16 residues. Germline lookup yields CDR1 SGHTA and CDR2 FQGNSA. The CDR3 DNA reads TGTGCCAGCAGCTCGTGGGGGACTAGCGGGGCTTACGAGCAGTACTTC. Translated, it gives CASSSWGTSGAYEQYF.

DNA of the CDR3: TGTGCCAGCAGCGTAGAGTCGGGACAGGGCATCGAGGAGCAGTACTTC. Translation gives CASSVESGQGIEEQYF. V and J are TRBV9 and TRBJ2-7; 9 nucleotides agree with TRBD1. The ends lost 0 bases at V and 7 bases at J; junction bases unmatched: 11. The germline V gene encodes CDR1 SGDLS and CDR2 YYNGEE. The CDR3 is 16 amino acids.

The CDR3 loop is CASSLVDRDGSASNQPQHF. As DNA, the CDR3 is TGTGCCAGCAGTTTAGTAGACAGGGACGGCTCGGCGAGCAATCAGCCCCAGCATTTT. This sequence joins TRBV28 and TRBJ1-5, with 7 bases lining up with TRBD1. CDR3 size: 19 residues. V lost 2 bases and J lost 1; bases outside the gene matches: 14. CDR1 and CDR2 (germline): MDHEN, SYDVKM.

The chain recombines TRBV4-1 with TRBJ2-7, with D possibly TRBD1 on 6 matching bases. V was clipped by 5 bases and J by 4 bases, with 21 bases between them. CDR3 size: 16 residues. From germline, CDR1 is MGHRA and CDR2 YSYEKL. CDR3 nucleotide sequence: TGCGCCAGCAGCAGCCCATTGCAGGGGATTCCGTACGAGCAGTACTTC. Translating gives CASSSPLQGIPYEQYF.

This chain connects TRBV7-8 to TRBJ2-3; D perhaps matches TRBD2 (7 bases). Per the germline V gene, CDR1 is SGHVS and CDR2 is FQNEAQ. The CDR3 sequence is 16 residues long. The V gene lost 5 bases and the J gene lost 0 bases, with 15 bases spanning the gap. As DNA, the CDR3 is TGTGCCAGCAGCCTATTAGGGGGGGGAAGCACAGATACGCAGTATTTT. Encoded protein: CASSLLGGGSTDTQYF.

The chain joins TRBV28 to TRBJ1-1, with unresolved D. Trimming took 3 bases from V and 8 from J, leaving 10 bases between them. The germline V gene has CDR1 MDHEN and CDR2 SYDVKM. This CDR3 has 12 amino acids. CDR3 sequence reads: CASSFLGWEAFF. CDR3 DNA sequence: TGTGCCAGCAGTTTCCTCGGTTGGGAAGCTTTCTTT.

The chain couples TRBV4-3 to TRBJ1-1; D is possibly TRBD1 (6 bases). Germline assignment: CDR1 LGHNA and CDR2 YSLEER. CDR3 length: 13 residues. V was shortened by 3 bases and J by 3 bases, with 8 bases between the two germline ends. The CDR3 coding sequence is TGCGCCAGCAGCCAGGACAGAGACACTGAAGCTTTCTTT. This gives the protein CASSQDRDTEAFF.

This chain connects TRBV5-1 to TRBJ1-4; D possibly corresponds to TRBD1 (6 bases). The germline V and J ends were trimmed by 0 bases and 8 bases, with 14 bases remaining between them. Germline lookup yields CDR1 SGHRS and CDR2 YFSETQ. The length of the CDR3 is 15 residues. CDR3 sequence (DNA): TGCGCCAGCAGCTTGGATGGGGGCTATGCGGAAAAACTGTTTTTT. Encoded protein: CASSLDGGYAEKLFF.

The V gene is TRBV7-3, the J gene TRBJ2-1, with a possible D match to TRBD1 (5 bases). The CDR3 covers 15 residues. The germline V gene has CDR1 SGHTA and CDR2 FQGTGA. With 0 bases removed from V and 7 bases from J, the gap between germline ends came to 13 bases. CDR3 amino acids: CASSLTGERINEQFF. CDR3 nucleotide sequence: TGTGCCAGCAGCTTAACAGGGGAAAGGATTAATGAGCAGTTCTTC.

The chain employs TRBV30 and TRBJ1-5; TRBD1 is a possible D gene (5 bases). Trimming cost V 2 bases and J 2 bases, with 13 bases left between them. The CDR3 consists of 15 residues. Germline CDR1 is GTSNPN and CDR2 is SVGIG (reference sequence). CDR3 bases: TGTGCCTGGAGTCCCCTGGGGGGTGGCAATCAGCCCCAGCATTTT. Encoded protein: CAWSPLGGGNQPQHF.

The chain joins TRBV27 to TRBJ2-7, with TRBD2 matching 11 bases. There are 18 residues in the CDR3. The V gene end was trimmed by 5 bases and the J gene end by 0 bases; junction bases not matched to a gene: 12. CDR1 is MNHEY, CDR2 SMNVEV, per germline (reference sequence). CDR3 residues: CASSQRPPGTSGSYEQYF. CDR3 nucleotide sequence: TGTGCCAGCAGTCAAAGACCCCCGGGGACTAGCGGCTCCTACGAGCAGTACTTC.

J is TRBJ1-1 and V is TRBV27; D possibly corresponds to TRBD1 (5 bases). The germline V gene has CDR1 MNHEY and CDR2 SMNVEV (reference sequence). CDR3 length: 15 residues. V shed 0 bases and J shed 0 bases, with 8 bases lying between them. CDR3 DNA sequence: TGTGCCAGCAGTTTATCGACGGGGGTGAACACTGAAGCTTTCTTT. Protein product: CASSLSTGVNTEAFF.

The J gene is TRBJ2-1, the V gene TRBV30; 9 bases match TRBD1. The CDR3 has 16 amino acids. With V trimmed by 3 bases and J by 9 bases, 15 bases remained unmatched. Germline V gene data show CDR1 as GTSNPN and CDR2 as SVGIG (reference sequence). CDR3 coding DNA: TGTGCCTGGAGCTCGGTGGGGGACAGGGTAGCGGGTGAGCAGTTCTTC. Protein sequence: CAWSSVGDRVAGEQFF.

This rearrangement joins TRBV23-1 to TRBJ1-1; D is undetermined. TRBV23-1 is placed among ORFs of uncertain function. The CDR3 sequence is 16 residues long. With 1 base removed from V and 5 bases from J, the gap between germline ends came to 17 bases. The CDR3 here is CASSQLPSLIETEAFF. The DNA of the CDR3 is TGCGCCAGCAGTCAATTGCCCTCCCTTATAGAAACTGAAGCTTTCTTT.

Remarks on this clone: Relative to the germline gene, one junction end is altered; a read error may explain this. The rearrangement links TRBV10-3 to TRBJ1-3; D may be TRBD1 (6 bases). CDR3 length: 13 residues. Germline V gene sequence: CDR1 ENHRY, CDR2 SYGVKD. The CDR3 spells CAIRDSSGNTTYF. The CDR3 region has the DNA TGTGCCATCAGGGACAGCTCTGGAAACACCACATATTTT.

The chain is built from TRBV30 and TRBJ2-5, with 7 bases lining up with TRBD1. V gave up 3 bases and J gave up 1 base; unmatched junction bases: 5. Per germline, CDR1 GTSNPN and CDR2 SVGIG (reference sequence). The CDR3 consists of 14 residues. CDR3 bases: TGTGCCTGGAGAAATTGGGACAGCCAAGAGACCCAGTACTTC. Its protein is CAWRNWDSQETQYF. The complete variable domain, with remaining parts taken from reference TRBV30 and TRBJ2-5, reads SQTIHQWPATLVQPVGSPLSLECTVEGTSNPNLYWYRQAAGRGLQLLFYSVGIGQISSEVPQNLSASRPQDRQFILSSKKLLLSDSGFYLCAWRNWDSQETQYFGPGTRLLVL.

This sequence joins TRBV7-9 and TRBJ2-5; D remains ambiguous. In germline, CDR1 is SEHNR, CDR2 FQNEAQ (reference sequence). Trimming took 5 bases from V and 5 from J, leaving 12 bases between them. This CDR3 region has 13 residues. This chain's CDR3 is CASSTSVLETQYF. The CDR3 region has the DNA TGTGCCAGCAGCACTTCCGTCCTCGAGACCCAGTACTTC.

The chain employs TRBV27 and TRBJ1-2; D may be TRBD1 (6 bases). Per germline, CDR1 MNHEY and CDR2 SMNVEV (reference sequence). The CDR3 runs to 15 residues. Trimming pared 5 bases from V and 8 bases from J, leaving 21 bases between. CDR3 in amino acids: CASSPLQGSVQGYTF. The CDR3 DNA follows: TGTGCCAGCAGTCCGCTACAGGGATCCGTTCAGGGCTACACCTTC.

The chain recombines TRBV5-4 with TRBJ2-2; D not resolved. CDR1 is SGHNT and CDR2 is YYREEE in the germline V gene (reference sequence). The V and J ends lost 7 bases and 5 bases respectively, with 9 bases between them. The CDR3 runs to 12 residues. CDR3 sequence (DNA): TGTGCCAGCTCGAGTTGGACCGGGGAGCTGTTTTTT. It yields the protein CASSSWTGELFF.